Listed below are T cell receptor beta chains from one sample, sequenced in a study of blood T cell repertoires in COVID-19. TCRdb's table, derived via immunoSEQ multiplex PCR, lists solely in-frame clones and lacks some. The sample has some 48,000 clones, 80% to 90% seen once. Sequenced: peripheral blood. Receptors were obtained from a human donor in a cohort sampled during active COVID-19. The CDR3 runs from the conserved cysteine through the conserved F or W. A D gene is named only where the DNA matches it firmly. Not all rows give a size; the values are once, few, many and, for expanded clones, a class.

TRBJ2-1	once	TRBV4-3	TRBD2	TGCGCCAGCAGCCAAGTAGCGGGGAGCTCCTACAATGAGCAGTTCTTC	CASSQVAGSSYNEQFF
TRBJ2-2	NA	TRBV14	TRBD2	TGTGCCAGCAGCCGTGGGGAGGTCGGGAGGCGGACCGGGGAGCTGTTTTTT	CASSRGEVGRRTGELFF
TRBJ2-3	NA	TRBV11-1	NA	TGTGCCAGCACCGAGGGTACCCGGAAAACAGATACGCAGTATTTT	CASTEGTRKTDTQYF
TRBJ2-3	NA	TRBV7-2	TRBD2	TGTGCCAGCAGCCCTAGCGGGCGGGCCGGCCCAGATACGCAGTATTTT	CASSPSGRAGPDTQYF
TRBJ1-1	NA	TRBV4-1	NA	TGCGCCAGCAGCAAAGAGAGACAGTGGAACACTGAAGCTTTCTTT	CASSKERQWNTEAFF
TRBJ1-1	once	TRBV5-1	TRBD1	TGCGCCAGCAGCTTGGAAGGGGGCATGACTGAAGCTTTCTTT	CASSLEGGMTEAFF
TRBJ1-5	NA	TRBV3-1/TRBV3-2	TRBD1	TGTGCCAGCAGCCAAGTCGCCGGGACAGGAAATCAGCCCCAGCATTTT	CASSQVAGTGNQPQHF
TRBJ2-2	NA	TRBV7-2	TRBD1	TGTGCCAGCAGCTTAGCTCGGGAGGACAGGGGTCGCCTAGCGAACACCGGGGAGCTGTTTTTT	CASSLAREDRGRLANTGELFF
TRBJ2-7	NA	TRBV7-2	NA	TGTGCCAGCAGCTTCATCCCGGGAGCCCCCTACGAGCAGTACTTC	CASSFIPGAPYEQYF
TRBJ2-2	once	TRBV14	NA	TGTGCCAGCAGCCAAGTGGCTACCGGGGAGCTGTTTTTT	CASSQVATGELFF
TRBJ2-1	NA	TRBV7-9	TRBD2	TGTGCCAGCAGTTTTCGGACTAGCGGGATAGACAATGAGCAGTTCTTC	CASSFRTSGIDNEQFF
TRBJ2-6	NA	TRBV7-9	NA	TGTGCCAGCAGCATCGGATGGGACTCCCTCAGCGTAGAGTCTGGGGCCAACGTCCTGACTTTC	CASSIGWDSLSVESGANVLTF
TRBJ2-4	NA	TRBV28	NA	TGTGCCAGCAGTCCCCTTTCGGGCATTCAGTACTTC	CASSPLSGIQYF
TRBJ2-3	NA	TRBV19	TRBD2	TGTGCCAGTAGTCAACTAGCGGTCACAGATACGCAGTATTTT	CASSQLAVTDTQYF
TRBJ2-7	NA	TRBV6-6	TRBD1	TGTGCCAGCACCAGTGGGACAGGGGCTTCCTACGAGCAGTACTTC	CASTSGTGASYEQYF
TRBJ2-1	NA	TRBV9	TRBD2	TGTGCCAGCAGCCCTAGCGGGATGAGCGATGAGCAGTTCTTC	CASSPSGMSDEQFF